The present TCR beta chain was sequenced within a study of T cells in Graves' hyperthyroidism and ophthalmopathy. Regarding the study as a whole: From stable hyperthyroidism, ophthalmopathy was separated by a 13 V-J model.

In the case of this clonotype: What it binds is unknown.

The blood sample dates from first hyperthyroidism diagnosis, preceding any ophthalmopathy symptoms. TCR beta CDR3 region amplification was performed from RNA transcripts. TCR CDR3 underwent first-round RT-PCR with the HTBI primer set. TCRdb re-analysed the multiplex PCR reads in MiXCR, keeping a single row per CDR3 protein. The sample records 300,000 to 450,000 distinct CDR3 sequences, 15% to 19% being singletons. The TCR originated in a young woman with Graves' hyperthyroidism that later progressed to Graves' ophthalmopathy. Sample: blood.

CDR3 nucleotides: TGTGCCAGCAGTTTGGGACCCCTTAGAACCTACGAGCAGTACTTC. As protein: CASSLGPLRTYEQYF. The chain links TRBV27 to TRBJ2-7, with D perhaps matching TRBD1 or TRBD2 (5 bases each). The V and J ends lost 3 bases and 2 bases respectively, with 14 bases between them. CDR1 and CDR2 from the germline V gene are MNHEY and SMNVEV (reference sequence). The CDR3 covers 15 residues.